The clone carrying this T cell receptor beta chain was counted a few times. What it binds is unknown. Template switching added a universal primer binding site, and final cDNA carried unique molecular identifiers. TCRdb called the 5' RACE reads again in MiXCR, with one record for every CDR3 protein. Of a few hundred thousand distinct CDR3 sequences detected, roughly 10% appear once; the ten largest clones hold 6% to 8.5%. The source of the sample is a study of identical twins. General study results and limits: Invariant MAIT and iNKT cells are populations that could partly confound zero-insertion analyses.

V lost 4 bases, J lost 6 bases, and 22 bases lay in between. CDR1 is MGHDK and CDR2 is SYGVNS in the germline V gene. The CDR3 is 17 residues long. Healthy Caucasian donors formed the entire cohort. The same data also contributed to another study, on yellow fever vaccine responses in identical twins.

Input material: CD8+ T cells sorted from blood. The chain has TRBV25-1 and TRBJ2-1; possibly TRBD2 for D (5 bases). This clonotype originated in a woman between 18 and 29 years old in good health. The chain's CDR3 is CASSVGRSQRVGNEQFF. CDR3 in DNA: TGTGCCAGCAGTGTGGGGAGAAGTCAAAGGGTCGGCAATGAGCAGTTCTTC.